This is a list of T cell receptor beta chains from one sample in a study of T-cell memory formation after mild COVID-19. TCRdb analysed the 5' RACE reads with MiXCR anew, one entry per CDR3 protein. The data contain hundreds of thousands of distinct CDR3 sequences, about 20% of them singletons. Sequencing used PBMCs or a T cell subset sorted from them (not recorded which). The receptors shown here come from an adult woman who had mild COVID-19 (a few samples of this study predate the infection). Cell type and time point are not known. CDR3s include the opening cysteine and the closing phenylalanine or tryptophan. A D gene is named only where the DNA matches it firmly. Clone size is not always given. Where it is, it says once, few, many or a class for expanded clones.

size: NA
D: NA
V: TRBV20-1
length: 18
J: TRBJ1-6
CDR3: CSARILGPSSSYNSPLHF
DNA: TGCAGTGCTAGAATACTGGGACCGTCGAGCTCCTATAATTCACCCCTCCACTTT

size: few
D: TRBD2
V: TRBV20-1
length: 15
J: TRBJ2-2
CDR3: CSASPSSGSTGELFF
DNA: TGCAGTGCTAGCCCTTCTAGCGGGAGCACCGGGGAGCTGTTTTTT

size: NA
D: TRBD1
V: TRBV24-1
length: 14
J: TRBJ1-5
CDR3: CATSETGVRQPQHF
DNA: TGTGCCACCAGTGAAACAGGGGTAAGGCAGCCCCAGCATTTT

size: NA
D: NA
V: TRBV7-3
length: 15
J: TRBJ2-7
CDR3: CASSLAADPAYEQYF
DNA: TGTGCCAGCAGCTTGGCCGCGGACCCGGCCTACGAGCAGTACTTC

size: once
D: NA
V: TRBV6-5
length: 15
J: TRBJ2-3
CDR3: CASSYGGRSTDTQYF
DNA: TGTGCCAGCAGTTATGGGGGGAGGAGCACAGATACGCAGTATTTT

size: many
D: NA
V: TRBV30
length: 13
J: TRBJ2-2
CDR3: CAWSNVGGRELFF
DNA: TGTGCCTGGAGCAATGTGGGAGGCCGGGAGCTGTTTTTT

size: NA
D: NA
V: TRBV7-9
length: 15
J: TRBJ2-5
CDR3: CASSSPGPPQETQYF
DNA: TGTGCCAGCAGCTCTCCGGGACCCCCGCAAGAGACCCAGTACTTC

size: NA
D: TRBD2
V: TRBV4-1
length: 16
J: TRBJ2-7
CDR3: CASSQEGTSVSYEQYF
DNA: TGCGCCAGCAGCCAGGAGGGGACTAGCGTATCCTACGAGCAGTACTTC

size: many
D: TRBD2
V: TRBV4-2
length: 16
J: TRBJ2-1
CDR3: CASSQEGGRVYNEQFF
DNA: TGTGCCAGCAGCCAAGAGGGCGGGAGGGTTTACAATGAGCAGTTCTTC

size: NA
D: TRBD1
V: TRBV27
length: 13
J: TRBJ2-7
CDR3: CASSHRGLGEQYF
DNA: TGTGCCAGCAGTCACAGGGGATTGGGGGAGCAGTACTTC

size: few
D: NA
V: TRBV12-3/TRBV12-4
length: 19
J: TRBJ2-1
CDR3: CASSLVSFGAPSSYNEQFF
DNA: TGTGCCAGCAGTTTAGTAAGTTTCGGAGCCCCTAGCTCCTACAATGAGCAGTTCTTC

size: few
D: NA
V: TRBV19
length: 14
J: TRBJ1-3
CDR3: CASSMGREKTIPAF
DNA: TGTGCCAGTAGTATGGGCCGGGAAAAAACCATACCCGCATTT

size: NA
D: NA
V: TRBV7-2
length: 13
J: TRBJ1-2
CDR3: CASSLVQNYGYTF
DNA: TGTGCCAGCAGCTTAGTACAGAACTATGGCTACACCTTC

size: few
D: TRBD1
V: TRBV20-1
length: 14
J: TRBJ1-2
CDR3: CSAKDRENNYGYTF
DNA: TGCAGTGCTAAGGACAGGGAAAACAACTATGGCTACACCTTC

size: NA
D: TRBD1
V: TRBV29-1
length: 13
J: TRBJ2-4
CDR3: CSVGERQGSNEDF
DNA: TGCAGCGTTGGGGAAAGACAGGGATCAAACGAGGACTTC

size: NA
D: TRBD2
V: TRBV4-1
length: 17
J: TRBJ2-3
CDR3: CASSRRLAGVGTDTQYF
DNA: TGCGCCAGCAGCAGAAGACTAGCGGGGGTAGGCACAGATACGCAGTATTTT

size: NA
D: NA
V: TRBV6-4
length: 14
J: TRBJ2-1
CDR3: CASSEGAASGEQFF
DNA: TGTGCCAGCAGTGAAGGGGCGGCCTCGGGAGAGCAGTTCTTC

size: NA
D: NA
V: TRBV12-3/TRBV12-4
length: 12
J: TRBJ1-1
CDR3: CASSLPEGVAFF
DNA: TGTGCCAGCAGTTTACCCGAGGGGGTCGCTTTCTTT

size: many
D: TRBD1
V: TRBV12-3/TRBV12-4
length: 18
J: TRBJ2-3
CDR3: CASSSGTGIGAGTDTQYF
DNA: TGTGCCAGCAGTTCAGGGACAGGGATTGGGGCCGGCACAGATACGCAGTATTTT

size: NA
D: NA
V: TRBV20-1
length: 14
J: TRBJ2-7
CDR3: CSASRAGSTYEQYF
DNA: TGCAGTGCGAGTCGGGCGGGGAGTACCTACGAGCAGTACTTC

size: NA
D: TRBD2
V: TRBV4-3
length: 18
J: TRBJ2-1
CDR3: CASSQGTSGRAPYNEQFF
DNA: TGCGCCAGCAGCCAAGGGACTAGCGGGAGGGCCCCCTACAATGAGCAGTTCTTC

size: NA
D: NA
V: TRBV7-6
length: 16
J: TRBJ2-7
CDR3: CASSSSDGTPSYEQYF
DNA: TGTGCCAGCAGCTCTTCAGACGGGACACCCTCCTACGAGCAGTACTTC

size: few
D: TRBD1
V: TRBV4-1
length: 15
J: TRBJ2-4
CDR3: CASSHMGQGKNIQYF
DNA: TGCGCCAGCAGCCACATGGGACAGGGGAAAAACATTCAGTACTTC

size: NA
D: NA
V: TRBV3-1
length: 14
J: TRBJ1-1
CDR3: CASSQDFGSAEAFF
DNA: TGTGCCAGCAGCCAAGATTTTGGATCAGCCGAAGCTTTCTTT

size: many
D: NA
V: TRBV3-1
length: 13
J: TRBJ2-7
CDR3: CASSQAGLSEQYF
DNA: TGTGCCAGCAGCCAAGCGGGGTTAAGCGAGCAGTACTTC

size: NA
D: TRBD2
V: TRBV24-1
length: 15
J: TRBJ2-3
CDR3: CATSDTGLAGNTQYF
DNA: TGTGCCACCAGTGATACGGGACTAGCTGGCAATACGCAGTATTTT

size: NA
D: NA
V: TRBV4-3
length: 16
J: TRBJ2-1
CDR3: CASSQAGMIGYNEQFF
DNA: TGCGCCAGCAGCCAAGCGGGCATGATAGGATACAATGAGCAGTTCTTC

size: few
D: NA
V: TRBV27
length: 13
J: TRBJ2-7
CDR3: CASSYRVGYEQYF
DNA: TGTGCCAGCAGTTACAGAGTTGGGTACGAGCAGTACTTC

size: few
D: NA
V: TRBV6-5
length: 15
J: TRBJ1-1
CDR3: CASSYNGAENTEAFF
DNA: TGTGCCAGCAGTTACAATGGCGCAGAGAACACTGAAGCTTTCTTT